This is a list of T cell receptor beta chains from one sample in a study of blood T cells in healthy people across ages. One entry per CDR3 protein, called by TCRdb with MiXCR from the 5' RACE reads. The table shows hundreds of thousands of distinct CDR3 sequences, with about 52% occurring only once. The sample taken for sequencing was blood. The receptor set was obtained from a woman aged 60-75 years in good health. The CDR3 runs from the conserved cysteine through the conserved F or W. D genes are given only for firm matches. Clone size appears in some rows only: once, few, many, or a class for an expanded clone.

>TRBJ2-3|NA|few|TRBV9
CASSVLAADTQYF
TGTGCCAGCAGTGTTTTAGCCGCAGATACGCAGTATTTT
>TRBJ2-7|TRBD1|NA|TRBV28
CASSFPSPGQGPHSYEQYF
TGTGCCAGCAGTTTCCCCTCCCCGGGACAGGGACCGCACTCCTACGAGCAGTACTTC
>TRBJ2-1|NA|once|TRBV12-3/TRBV12-4
CASSDGRGTGFF
TGTGCCAGCAGCGATGGCCGGGGTACCGGGTTCTTC
>TRBJ1-3|NA|NA|TRBV28
CATMDRQVSGDTIYF
TGTGCCACCATGGACCGACAGGTGTCTGGAGACACCATATATTTT
>TRBJ2-1|NA|NA|TRBV5-8
CASSFPRGGNNEQFF
TGTGCCAGCAGCTTTCCCAGGGGCGGTAACAATGAGCAGTTCTTC
>TRBJ2-1|TRBD2|NA|TRBV5-1
CANSSASGRIEQFF
TGCGCCAACAGCTCCGCTAGCGGGAGGATCGAGCAGTTCTTC
>TRBJ2-1|NA|NA|TRBV2
CASSPVNEQFF
TGTGCCAGCAGTCCAGTCAATGAGCAGTTCTTC
>TRBJ2-5|NA|few|TRBV29-1
CSVKTGAETQYF
TGCAGCGTGAAGACAGGAGCAGAGACCCAGTACTTC
>TRBJ2-5|NA|NA|TRBV18
CASSPVGTQYF
TGTGCCAGCTCACCAGTCGGGACCCAGTACTTC
>TRBJ2-3|NA|many|TRBV20-1
CSAPSMRRRSTDTQYF
TGCAGTGCTCCTTCTATGAGGCGGAGGAGCACAGATACGCAGTATTTT
>TRBJ2-7|TRBD1|once|TRBV3-1
CAAGTALSYEQYF
TGTGCCGCCGGGACAGCCCTATCCTACGAGCAGTACTTC
>TRBJ1-1|TRBD1|NA|TRBV20-1
CSARPTGEFRNTEAFF
TGCAGTGCTAGACCTACAGGGGAGTTCCGGAACACTGAAGCTTTCTTT
>TRBJ2-7|NA|NA|TRBV7-2
CASSLAGQVHEQYF
TGTGCCAGCAGCTTAGCGGGGCAGGTCCACGAGCAGTACTTC
>TRBJ2-1|NA|NA|TRBV6-2/TRBV6-3
CASSHGREQFF
TGTGCCAGCAGTCACGGACGGGAGCAGTTCTTC